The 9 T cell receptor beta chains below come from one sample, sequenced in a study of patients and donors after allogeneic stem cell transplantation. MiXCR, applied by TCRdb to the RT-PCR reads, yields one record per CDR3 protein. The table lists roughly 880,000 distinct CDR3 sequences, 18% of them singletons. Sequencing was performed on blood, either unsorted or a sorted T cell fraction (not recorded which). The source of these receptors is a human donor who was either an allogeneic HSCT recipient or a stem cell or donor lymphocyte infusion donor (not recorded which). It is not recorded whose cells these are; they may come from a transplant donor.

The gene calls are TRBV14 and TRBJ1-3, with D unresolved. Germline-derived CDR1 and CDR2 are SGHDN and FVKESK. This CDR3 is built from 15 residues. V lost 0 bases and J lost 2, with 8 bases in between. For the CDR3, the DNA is TGTGCCAGCAGCCAAGATAGCAGGCCTGGAAACACCATATATTTT. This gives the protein CASSQDSRPGNTIYF.

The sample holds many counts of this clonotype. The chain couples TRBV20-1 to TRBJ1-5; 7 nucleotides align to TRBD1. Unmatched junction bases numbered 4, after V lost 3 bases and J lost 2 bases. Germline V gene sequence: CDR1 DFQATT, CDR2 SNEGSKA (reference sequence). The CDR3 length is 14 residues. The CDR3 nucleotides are TGCAGTGCTAGTACCCAGGGGGGCAATCAGCCCCAGCATTTT. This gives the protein CSASTQGGNQPQHF.

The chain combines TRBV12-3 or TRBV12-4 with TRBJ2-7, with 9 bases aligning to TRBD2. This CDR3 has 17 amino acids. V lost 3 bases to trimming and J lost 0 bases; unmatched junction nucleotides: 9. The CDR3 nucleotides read TGTGCCAGCAGTTTTGAGGGTAGCGGGAGTCTCTCCTACGAGCAGTACTTC. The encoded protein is CASSFEGSGSLSYEQYF.

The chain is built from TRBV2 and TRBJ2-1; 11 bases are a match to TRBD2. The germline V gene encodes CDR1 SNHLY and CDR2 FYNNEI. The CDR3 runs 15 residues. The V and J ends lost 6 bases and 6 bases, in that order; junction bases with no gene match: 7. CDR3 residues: CASRGGLADPNEQFF. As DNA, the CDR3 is TGTGCCAGCAGGGGGGGACTAGCGGACCCCAATGAGCAGTTCTTC.

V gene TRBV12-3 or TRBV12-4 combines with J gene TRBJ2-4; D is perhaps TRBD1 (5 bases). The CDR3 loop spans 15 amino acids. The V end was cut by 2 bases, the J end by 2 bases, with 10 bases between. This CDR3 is CASSLSPGTKNIQYF. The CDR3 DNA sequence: TGTGCCAGCAGTTTATCCCCAGGGACCAAAAACATTCAGTACTTC.

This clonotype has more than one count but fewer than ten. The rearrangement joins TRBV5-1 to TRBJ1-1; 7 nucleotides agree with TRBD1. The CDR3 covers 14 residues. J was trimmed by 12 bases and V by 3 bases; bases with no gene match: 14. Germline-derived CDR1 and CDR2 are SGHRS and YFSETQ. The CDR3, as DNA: TGCGCCAGCAGCTCAAACAGGGGCGTCGAGTCAACTTTCTTT. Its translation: CASSSNRGVESTFF.

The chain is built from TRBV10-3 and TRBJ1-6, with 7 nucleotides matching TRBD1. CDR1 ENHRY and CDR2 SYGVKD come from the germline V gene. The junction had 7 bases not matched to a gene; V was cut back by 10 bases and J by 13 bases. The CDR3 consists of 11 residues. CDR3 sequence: CATAEQGPLHF. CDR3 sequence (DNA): TGTGCCACCGCGGAACAGGGGCCCCTCCACTTT.

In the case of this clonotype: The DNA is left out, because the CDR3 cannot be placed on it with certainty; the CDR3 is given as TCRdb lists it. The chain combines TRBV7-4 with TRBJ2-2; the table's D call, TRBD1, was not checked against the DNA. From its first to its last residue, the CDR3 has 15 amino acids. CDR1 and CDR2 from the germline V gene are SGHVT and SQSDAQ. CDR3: CASIPRGSAPGSCFF.

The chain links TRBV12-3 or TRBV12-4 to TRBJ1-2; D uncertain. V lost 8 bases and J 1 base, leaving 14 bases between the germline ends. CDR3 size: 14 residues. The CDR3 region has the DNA TGTGCCAGCCGGAAGGCCGGGAATAACTATGGCTACACCTTC. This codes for CASRKAGNNYGYTF.